This T cell receptor (beta chain) was obtained from a study of T cell changes during pregnancy in multiple sclerosis. Data came from immunoSEQ multiplex PCR; TCRdb stores just in-frame clones and leaves some out. The repertoire consists of 35,000 to 45,000 clones, with less than 90% occurring once and the leading ten covering approximately 0.5%. Germline V gene lookup returns CDR1 MRHNA and CDR2 SNTAGT. The CDR3 extends over 16 amino acids. J lost 0 bases, V lost 4 bases, and 7 bases had no gene match. The origin of this receptor is a female donor with multiple sclerosis, enrolled in a pregnancy study. Material: CD4+ T cells from peripheral blood mononuclear cells, obtained in the first trimester of pregnancy. This chain joins TRBV6-4 and TRBJ1-1; 8 nucleotides line up with TRBD1. Written as DNA, the CDR3 is TGTGCCAGCAGTGGCGGGACAGGCCACATGAACACTGAAGCTTTCTTT. Translation gives CASSGGTGHMNTEAFF.